Listed below are T cell receptor beta chains from one sample, sequenced in a study of shared clonotypes between healthy human individuals. This table comes from immunoSEQ multiplex PCR, and its TCRdb copy is limited to in-frame clones, with some not included. Of millions of clones in the sample, about 95% were seen once. The sample comprised naive CD8+ T cells sorted from blood. Every receptor here comes from a man aged 18 to 35 in good health. Both conserved end residues are part of each CDR3. Each record gives: CDR3 protein, CDR3 DNA, V gene, clone size, J gene, D gene. D genes are given only for firm matches. Clone size is not always given. Where it is, it says once, few, many or a class for expanded clones.

CDR3 protein: CAWSVPRQSSYEQYF
CDR3 DNA: TGTGCCTGGAGTGTACCCAGACAGTCCTCCTACGAGCAGTACTTC
V gene: TRBV30
clone size: once
J gene: TRBJ2-7
D gene: -

CDR3 protein: CASTTGAGDYNEQFF
CDR3 DNA: TGTGCCAGCACCACGGGGGCGGGGGATTACAATGAGCAGTTCTTC
V gene: TRBV5-8
clone size: -
J gene: TRBJ2-1
D gene: -

CDR3 protein: CASSQLRDSVSPLHF
CDR3 DNA: TGCGCCAGCAGCCAGCTCCGGGACAGTGTTTCACCCCTCCACTTT
V gene: TRBV4-3
clone size: -
J gene: TRBJ1-6
D gene: TRBD1

CDR3 protein: CASSLYGDSPLHF
CDR3 DNA: TGTGCCAGCAGCTTATATGGGGATTCACCCCTCCACTTT
V gene: TRBV11-2
clone size: -
J gene: TRBJ1-6
D gene: -

CDR3 protein: CASSEAGGSGEQYF
CDR3 DNA: TGCGCCAGCAGTGAGGCAGGGGGCTCGGGCGAGCAGTACTTC
V gene: TRBV10-1
clone size: -
J gene: TRBJ2-7
D gene: TRBD1

CDR3 protein: CASSLAPDLELFF
CDR3 DNA: TGTGCCAGCAGCTTAGCCCCAGACCTCGAGCTGTTTTTT
V gene: TRBV7-2
clone size: -
J gene: TRBJ2-2
D gene: -

CDR3 protein: CASSLVSAGELFF
CDR3 DNA: TGTGCCAGCAGCTTAGTATCCGCCGGGGAGCTGTTTTTT
V gene: TRBV11-2
clone size: -
J gene: TRBJ2-2
D gene: -

CDR3 protein: CASSARPDTSYEQYF
CDR3 DNA: TGTGCCAGCAGCGCAAGACCCGACACCTCCTACGAGCAGTACTTC
V gene: TRBV13
clone size: -
J gene: TRBJ2-7
D gene: -

CDR3 protein: CASSGYGGGAESTDTQYF
CDR3 DNA: TGTGCCAGTAGTGGGTATGGCGGGGGGGCCGAGAGCACAGATACGCAGTATTTT
V gene: TRBV6-1
clone size: -
J gene: TRBJ2-3
D gene: TRBD2

CDR3 protein: CAWNAGQGETQYF
CDR3 DNA: TGTGCCTGGAACGCGGGGCAGGGGGAGACCCAGTACTTC
V gene: TRBV30
clone size: -
J gene: TRBJ2-5
D gene: -

CDR3 protein: CASSLAALGGFGEKLFF
CDR3 DNA: TGCGCCAGCAGCTTGGCTGCGTTGGGGGGCTTTGGGGAAAAACTGTTTTTT
V gene: TRBV5-1
clone size: -
J gene: TRBJ1-4
D gene: -

CDR3 protein: CASSPAALAGGSTGELFF
CDR3 DNA: TGTGCCAGCAGTCCTGCGGCGCTAGCGGGGGGCTCCACCGGGGAGCTGTTTTTT
V gene: TRBV27
clone size: -
J gene: TRBJ2-2
D gene: TRBD2

CDR3 protein: CASSPSGYYGYTF
CDR3 DNA: TGTGCCAGCAGCCCGTCGGGGTACTATGGCTACACCTTC
V gene: TRBV27
clone size: -
J gene: TRBJ1-2
D gene: -

CDR3 protein: CASSLGETGSQPQHF
CDR3 DNA: TGTGCCAGCAGCTTGGGTGAGACAGGGTCTCAGCCCCAGCATTTT
V gene: TRBV5-6
clone size: -
J gene: TRBJ1-5
D gene: TRBD1

CDR3 protein: CASSFWLHTDTQYF
CDR3 DNA: TGTGCCAGCAGCTTCTGGCTACACACAGATACGCAGTATTTT
V gene: TRBV7-2
clone size: -
J gene: TRBJ2-3
D gene: -

CDR3 protein: CASSGTANYGYTF
CDR3 DNA: TGTGCCAGCAGCGGGACAGCCAACTATGGCTACACCTTC
V gene: TRBV13
clone size: -
J gene: TRBJ1-2
D gene: TRBD1

CDR3 protein: CASSHGTGNEKLFF
CDR3 DNA: TGTGCCAGCAGCCACGGGACAGGGAATGAAAAACTGTTTTTT
V gene: TRBV13
clone size: -
J gene: TRBJ1-4
D gene: TRBD1

CDR3 protein: CASSLSSGYNEQFF
CDR3 DNA: TGTGCCAGTAGTCTGTCTAGCGGATACAATGAGCAGTTCTTC
V gene: TRBV19
clone size: -
J gene: TRBJ2-1
D gene: TRBD2

CDR3 protein: CASSPWAGGAGYEQFF
CDR3 DNA: TGTGCCAGCAGCCCTTGGGCGGGAGGGGCCGGCTATGAGCAGTTCTTC
V gene: TRBV7-6
clone size: -
J gene: TRBJ2-1
D gene: TRBD2

CDR3 protein: CASIRADRGGTDTQYF
CDR3 DNA: TGTGCCAGCATTCGAGCAGACAGGGGAGGCACAGATACGCAGTATTTT
V gene: TRBV11-2
clone size: once
J gene: TRBJ2-3
D gene: TRBD1

CDR3 protein: CASSLATGPIYGYTF
CDR3 DNA: TGTGCCAGCAGCTTGGCCACAGGGCCGATCTATGGCTACACCTTC
V gene: TRBV5-6
clone size: -
J gene: TRBJ1-2
D gene: -

CDR3 protein: CASSLEGFTDTQYF
CDR3 DNA: TGTGCCAGCAGTTTAGAGGGATTCACAGATACGCAGTATTTT
V gene: TRBV27
clone size: -
J gene: TRBJ2-3
D gene: -

CDR3 protein: CASSLLGVQETQYF
CDR3 DNA: TGTGCCAGCAGCCTGTTGGGGGTACAAGAGACCCAGTACTTC
V gene: TRBV11-2
clone size: -
J gene: TRBJ2-5
D gene: -

CDR3 protein: CASSAGLAGGEQFF
CDR3 DNA: TGTGCCAGCAGCGCCGGACTAGCGGGCGGGGAGCAGTTCTTC
V gene: TRBV9
clone size: -
J gene: TRBJ2-1
D gene: TRBD2

CDR3 protein: CASSLGTGVLGGTEAFF
CDR3 DNA: TGTGCCAGCAGTTTGGGGACAGGGGTCTTGGGGGGCACTGAAGCTTTCTTT
V gene: TRBV27
clone size: once
J gene: TRBJ1-1
D gene: TRBD1

CDR3 protein: CASSHPGVSNTEAFF
CDR3 DNA: TGTGCCAGCAGCCACCCGGGGGTCTCGAACACTGAAGCTTTCTTT
V gene: TRBV7-8
clone size: once
J gene: TRBJ1-1
D gene: -

CDR3 protein: CSVDGTESYEQYF
CDR3 DNA: TGCAGCGTTGATGGGACGGAGAGCTACGAGCAGTACTTC
V gene: TRBV29-1
clone size: -
J gene: TRBJ2-7
D gene: -

CDR3 protein: CASSLVVSGGAYLGNEQFF
CDR3 DNA: TGTGCCAGCAGCTTGGTGGTTTCTGGGGGCGCTTACTTGGGCAATGAGCAGTTCTTC
V gene: TRBV5-6
clone size: -
J gene: TRBJ2-1
D gene: -

CDR3 protein: CASSALMIANTEAFF
CDR3 DNA: TGTGCCAGCAGCGCCTTGATGATAGCAAACACTGAAGCTTTCTTT
V gene: TRBV9
clone size: -
J gene: TRBJ1-1
D gene: -

CDR3 protein: CASSFGPGTAQETQYF
CDR3 DNA: TGTGCCAGCAGTTTCGGTCCGGGGACAGCTCAAGAGACCCAGTACTTC
V gene: TRBV27
clone size: -
J gene: TRBJ2-5
D gene: TRBD1

CDR3 protein: CSVEGTSGGRTDTQYF
CDR3 DNA: TGCAGCGTTGAAGGGACTAGCGGGGGACGCACAGATACGCAGTATTTT
V gene: TRBV29-1
clone size: -
J gene: TRBJ2-3
D gene: TRBD2

CDR3 protein: CASSQASGFGYTF
CDR3 DNA: TGCGCCAGCAGCCAAGCTTCAGGGTTCGGCTACACCTTC
V gene: TRBV4-1
clone size: few
J gene: TRBJ1-2
D gene: -

CDR3 protein: CASSRTTMGSNTEAFF
CDR3 DNA: TGTGCCAGCAGCCGTACAACTATGGGATCGAACACTGAAGCTTTCTTT
V gene: TRBV7-3
clone size: -
J gene: TRBJ1-1
D gene: -

CDR3 protein: CASSSGQGVRYQETQYF
CDR3 DNA: TGTGCCAGCAGTTCCGGACAGGGGGTACGGTACCAAGAGACCCAGTACTTC
V gene: TRBV27
clone size: -
J gene: TRBJ2-5
D gene: TRBD1

CDR3 protein: CASSLERYGQVYEQYF
CDR3 DNA: TGTGCCAGCAGCTTGGAACGGTATGGACAGGTCTACGAGCAGTACTTC
V gene: TRBV5-6
clone size: -
J gene: TRBJ2-7
D gene: TRBD1

CDR3 protein: CASSSKIIWDGGTEAFF
CDR3 DNA: TGTGCCAGCAGCTCTAAGATCATATGGGACGGTGGCACTGAAGCTTTCTTT
V gene: TRBV5-6
clone size: -
J gene: TRBJ1-1
D gene: -

CDR3 protein: CASSSDRENTEAFF
CDR3 DNA: TGTGCCAGCAGCTCGGACAGGGAGAACACTGAAGCTTTCTTT
V gene: TRBV7-9
clone size: -
J gene: TRBJ1-1
D gene: TRBD1

CDR3 protein: CASSPPSGANVLTF
CDR3 DNA: TGTGCCAGCAGCCCGCCCTCTGGGGCCAACGTCCTGACTTTC
V gene: TRBV9
clone size: -
J gene: TRBJ2-6
D gene: -

CDR3 protein: CATSSSYNSPLHF
CDR3 DNA: TGTGCCACCAGCAGCTCCTATAATTCACCCCTCCACTTT
V gene: TRBV15
clone size: -
J gene: TRBJ1-6
D gene: -

CDR3 protein: CASSSQFLSSGGQYNEQFF
CDR3 DNA: TGTGCCAGCAGCTCGCAATTTCTCTCTAGCGGGGGTCAATACAATGAGCAGTTCTTC
V gene: TRBV7-2
clone size: once
J gene: TRBJ2-1
D gene: TRBD2

CDR3 protein: CASSPRMGGAETQYF
CDR3 DNA: TGCGCCAGCAGCCCTCGAATGGGAGGCGCGGAGACCCAGTACTTC
V gene: TRBV4-1
clone size: -
J gene: TRBJ2-5
D gene: -